This T cell receptor beta chain was obtained from a study of shared clonotypes between healthy human individuals. Study details: Donors had three CD4 naive, three CD4 memory, two CD8 naive and one CD8 memory plate apiece.

As for this clone: Its antigen is still unknown. Other nucleotide sequences from this sample produce the same CDR3.

CDR3 length equals 14 residues. Per the germline V gene, CDR1 is SGHTA and CDR2 is FQGTGA. V was clipped by 1 base and J by 0 bases, with 5 bases between them. Study-level findings and limits: Between a handful of donors, naive CD4 clonotypes were shared at a level of around 5.2%. Clonotype sharing levels among donors were expected to vary with sequencing depth.

Assay used: immunoSEQ multiplex PCR; TCRdb lists only in-frame clones, some missing. The table records about 2.2 million clones, around 95% of them present only once. The naive CD8 population came from CD45RO-negative cells selected for CCR7, without terminally differentiated effector memory CD45RA+ cells. This clonotype originated in a young man in good health. Some clones in this sample may be carry-over from other donors' samples. The sequenced sample was naive CD8+ T cells from PBMCs. The chain is built from TRBV7-3 and TRBJ2-3; D is undetermined. Here the CDR3 reads CASSLIGSTDTQYF. As DNA, the CDR3 is TGTGCCAGCAGCTTAATCGGTAGCACAGATACGCAGTATTTT.